This T cell receptor (beta chain) was identified during a study of blood T cell repertoires in COVID-19. The CDR3 has 12 residues. Trimming shortened V by 10 bases and J by 1 base, and 11 bases separated the two germline ends. Germline CDR1 is ENHRY and CDR2 is SYGVKD. In the study's own analysis: Amplification with reference gene primers provided the estimates of nucleated cell counts. This table comes from immunoSEQ multiplex PCR, and its TCRdb copy is limited to in-frame clones, with some not included. The DNA was the basis for D and trimming; V, J and clone size are from that table. The data show 65,000 to 85,000 clones, around 88% seen once. Seattle researchers signed up patients amid active infection and tracked them longitudinally.

The sequenced sample consisted of peripheral blood. The receptor's source is a man aged 80 or over with COVID-19, enrolled during active disease. The V call is TRBV10-3, the J call TRBJ2-7; D is possibly TRBD1 (5 bases). CDR3 nucleotide sequence: TGTGCCACCACAGGTCCGTCCTACGAGCAGTACTTC. Protein product: CATTGPSYEQYF.